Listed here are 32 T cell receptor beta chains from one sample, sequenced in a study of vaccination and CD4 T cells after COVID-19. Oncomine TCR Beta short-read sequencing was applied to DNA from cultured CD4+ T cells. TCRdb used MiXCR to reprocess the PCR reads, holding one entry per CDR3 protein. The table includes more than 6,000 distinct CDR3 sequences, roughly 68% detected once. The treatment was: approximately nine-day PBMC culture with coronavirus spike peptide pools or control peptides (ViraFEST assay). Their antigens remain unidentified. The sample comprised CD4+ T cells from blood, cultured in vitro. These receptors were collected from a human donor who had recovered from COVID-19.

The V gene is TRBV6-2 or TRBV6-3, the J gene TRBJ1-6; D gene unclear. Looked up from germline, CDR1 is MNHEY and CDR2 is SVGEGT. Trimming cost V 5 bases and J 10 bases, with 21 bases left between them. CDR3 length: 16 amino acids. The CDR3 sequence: CASSQPLRTAGSPLHF. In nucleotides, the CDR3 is TGTGCCAGCAGTCAACCTCTCCGGACCGCGGGCTCACCCCTCCACTTT.

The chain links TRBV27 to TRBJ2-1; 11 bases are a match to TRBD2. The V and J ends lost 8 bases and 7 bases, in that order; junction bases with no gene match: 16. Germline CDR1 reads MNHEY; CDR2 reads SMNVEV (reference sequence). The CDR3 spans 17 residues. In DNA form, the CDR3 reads TGTGCCAGCGCTGCACTGGGTAGCGGGAGGGATGGGAATGAGCAGTTCTTC. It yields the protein CASAALGSGRDGNEQFF.

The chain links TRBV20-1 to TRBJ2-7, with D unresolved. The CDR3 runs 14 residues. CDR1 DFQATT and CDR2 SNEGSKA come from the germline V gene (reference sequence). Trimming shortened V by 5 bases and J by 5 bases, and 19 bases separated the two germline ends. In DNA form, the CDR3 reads TGCAGTGCTCCCGACCGTCGGTCCGATAACGAGCAGTACTTC. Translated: CSAPDRRSDNEQYF.

The CDR3 coding sequence is TGCAGTGCTAGAGACCTCAGGGTTATTGGACGGGGCTACACCTTC. This translates into CSARDLRVIGRGYTF. The gene calls are TRBV20-1 and TRBJ1-2; D may be TRBD1 (5 bases). Per the germline V gene, CDR1 is DFQATT and CDR2 is SNEGSKA (reference sequence). This CDR3 is 15 amino acids long. With 0 bases removed from V and 8 bases from J, the gap between germline ends came to 19 bases.

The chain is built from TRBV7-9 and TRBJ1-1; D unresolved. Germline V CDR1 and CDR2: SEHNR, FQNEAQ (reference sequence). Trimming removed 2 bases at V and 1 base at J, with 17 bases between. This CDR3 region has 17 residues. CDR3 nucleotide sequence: TGTGCCAGCAGCTTATTTGGACGAACAAATGGGAACACTGAAGCTTTCTTT. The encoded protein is CASSLFGRTNGNTEAFF.

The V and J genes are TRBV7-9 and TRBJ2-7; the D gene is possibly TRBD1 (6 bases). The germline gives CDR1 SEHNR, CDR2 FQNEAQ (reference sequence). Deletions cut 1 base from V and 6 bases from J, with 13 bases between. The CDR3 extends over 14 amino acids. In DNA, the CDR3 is TGTGCCAGCAGCTTAGGTGTCTTGGGGGCCGAGCAGTACTTC. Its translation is CASSLGVLGAEQYF.

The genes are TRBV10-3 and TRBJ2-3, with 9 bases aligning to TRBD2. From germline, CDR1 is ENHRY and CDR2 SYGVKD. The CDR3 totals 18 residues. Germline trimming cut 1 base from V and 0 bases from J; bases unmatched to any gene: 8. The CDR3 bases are TGTGCCATCAGTGAGTTGGGTAGCGGGGGATACAGCACAGATACGCAGTATTTT. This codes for CAISELGSGGYSTDTQYF.

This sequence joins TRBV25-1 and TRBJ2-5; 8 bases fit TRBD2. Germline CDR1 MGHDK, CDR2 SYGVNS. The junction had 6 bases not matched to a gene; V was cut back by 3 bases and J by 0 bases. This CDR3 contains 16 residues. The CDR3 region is CASSEWREEYQETQYF. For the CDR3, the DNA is TGTGCCAGCAGTGAGTGGCGGGAGGAATACCAAGAGACCCAGTACTTC.

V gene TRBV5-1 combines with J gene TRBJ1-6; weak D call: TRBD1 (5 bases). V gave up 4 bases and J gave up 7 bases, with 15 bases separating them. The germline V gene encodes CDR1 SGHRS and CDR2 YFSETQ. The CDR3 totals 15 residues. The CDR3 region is CASSPSGGGNSPLHF. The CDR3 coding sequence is TGCGCCAGCAGCCCGTCGGGGGGTGGCAATTCACCCCTCCACTTT.

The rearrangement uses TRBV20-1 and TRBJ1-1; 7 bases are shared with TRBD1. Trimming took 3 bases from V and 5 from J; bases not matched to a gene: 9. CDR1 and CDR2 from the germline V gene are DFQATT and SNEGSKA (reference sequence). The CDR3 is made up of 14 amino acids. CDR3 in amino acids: CSASPSGTATEAFF. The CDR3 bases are TGCAGTGCTAGCCCCTCCGGGACAGCTACTGAAGCTTTCTTT.

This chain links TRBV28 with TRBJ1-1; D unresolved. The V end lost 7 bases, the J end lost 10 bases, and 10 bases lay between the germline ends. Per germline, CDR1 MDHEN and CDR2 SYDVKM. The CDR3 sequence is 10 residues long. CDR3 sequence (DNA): TGTGCCAGCAAGGGATCAGGAGCTTTCTTT. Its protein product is CASKGSGAFF.

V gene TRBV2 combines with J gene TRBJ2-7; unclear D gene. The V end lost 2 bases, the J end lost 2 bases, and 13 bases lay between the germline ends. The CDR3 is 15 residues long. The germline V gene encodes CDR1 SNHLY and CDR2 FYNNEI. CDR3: CASSEIPSLAYEQYF. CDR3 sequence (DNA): TGTGCCAGCAGTGAAATACCAAGCCTCGCCTACGAGCAGTACTTC.

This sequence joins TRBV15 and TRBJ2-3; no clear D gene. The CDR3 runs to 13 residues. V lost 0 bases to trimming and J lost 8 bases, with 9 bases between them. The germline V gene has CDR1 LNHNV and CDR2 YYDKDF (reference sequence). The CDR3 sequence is CATSRDQAATQYF. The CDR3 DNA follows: TGTGCCACCAGCAGAGATCAGGCGGCTACGCAGTATTTT.

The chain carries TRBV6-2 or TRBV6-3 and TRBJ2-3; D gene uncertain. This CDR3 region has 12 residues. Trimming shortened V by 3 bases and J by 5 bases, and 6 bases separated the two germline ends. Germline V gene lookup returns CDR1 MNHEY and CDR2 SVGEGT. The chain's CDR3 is CASSYNLDTQYF. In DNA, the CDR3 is TGTGCCAGCAGTTATAACTTAGATACGCAGTATTTT.

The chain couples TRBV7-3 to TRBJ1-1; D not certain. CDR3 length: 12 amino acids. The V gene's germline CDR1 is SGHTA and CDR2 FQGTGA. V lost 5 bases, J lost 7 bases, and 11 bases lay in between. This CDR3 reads CASSLDGLEAFF. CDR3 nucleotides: TGTGCCAGCAGCCTGGACGGCCTTGAAGCTTTCTTT.

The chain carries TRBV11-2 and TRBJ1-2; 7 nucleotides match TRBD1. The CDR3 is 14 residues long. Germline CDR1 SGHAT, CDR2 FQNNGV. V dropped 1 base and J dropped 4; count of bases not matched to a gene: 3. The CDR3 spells CASSLASGGYGYTF. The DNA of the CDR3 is TGTGCCAGCAGCTTAGCCTCAGGGGGCTATGGCTACACCTTC.

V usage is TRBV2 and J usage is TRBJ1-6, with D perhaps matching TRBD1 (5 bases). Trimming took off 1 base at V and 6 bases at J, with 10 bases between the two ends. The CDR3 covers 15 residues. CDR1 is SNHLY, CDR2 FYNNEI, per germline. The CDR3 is CASSEVGHRNSPLHF. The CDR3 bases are TGTGCCAGCAGTGAAGTCGGACACCGTAATTCACCCCTCCACTTT.

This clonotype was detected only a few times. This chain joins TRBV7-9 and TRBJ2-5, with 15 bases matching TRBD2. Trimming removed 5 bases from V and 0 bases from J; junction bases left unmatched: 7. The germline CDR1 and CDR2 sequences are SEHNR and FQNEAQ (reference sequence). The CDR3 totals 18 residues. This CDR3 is CASSPMGLAGGYQETQYF. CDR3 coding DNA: TGTGCCAGCAGCCCAATGGGACTAGCGGGGGGCTACCAAGAGACCCAGTACTTC.

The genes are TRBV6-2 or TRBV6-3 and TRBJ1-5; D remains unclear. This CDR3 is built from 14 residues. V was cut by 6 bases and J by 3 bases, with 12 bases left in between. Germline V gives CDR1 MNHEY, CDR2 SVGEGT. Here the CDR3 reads CASSPHSDNQPQHF. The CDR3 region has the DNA TGTGCCAGCAGCCCTCACTCGGACAATCAGCCCCAGCATTTT.

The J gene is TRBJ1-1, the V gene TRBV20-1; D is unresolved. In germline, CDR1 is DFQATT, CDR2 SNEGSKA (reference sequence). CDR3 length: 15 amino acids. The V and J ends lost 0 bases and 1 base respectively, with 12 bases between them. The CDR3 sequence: CSARDYTSGNTEAFF. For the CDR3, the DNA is TGCAGTGCTAGAGACTATACATCCGGGAACACTGAAGCTTTCTTT.

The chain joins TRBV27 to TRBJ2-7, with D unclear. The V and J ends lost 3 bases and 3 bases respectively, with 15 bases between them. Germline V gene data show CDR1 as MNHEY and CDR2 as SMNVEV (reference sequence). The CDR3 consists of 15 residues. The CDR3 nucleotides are TGTGCCAGCAGTTTGGTTGCCAGAGACATCTACGAGCAGTACTTC. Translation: CASSLVARDIYEQYF.

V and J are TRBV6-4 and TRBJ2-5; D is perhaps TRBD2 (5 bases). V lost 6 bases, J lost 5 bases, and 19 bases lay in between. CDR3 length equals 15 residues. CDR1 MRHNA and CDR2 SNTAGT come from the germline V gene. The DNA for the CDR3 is TGTGCCAGCAGACGGGATCCCCTTCCCTGGGAGACCCAGTACTTC. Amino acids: CASRRDPLPWETQYF.

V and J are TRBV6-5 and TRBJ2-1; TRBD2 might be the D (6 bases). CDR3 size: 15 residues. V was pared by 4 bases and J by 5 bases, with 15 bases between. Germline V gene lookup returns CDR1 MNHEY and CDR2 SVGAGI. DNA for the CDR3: TGTGCCAGCAGTTCCCTAGGCGGGGTTCACAATGAGCAGTTCTTC. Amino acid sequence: CASSSLGGVHNEQFF.

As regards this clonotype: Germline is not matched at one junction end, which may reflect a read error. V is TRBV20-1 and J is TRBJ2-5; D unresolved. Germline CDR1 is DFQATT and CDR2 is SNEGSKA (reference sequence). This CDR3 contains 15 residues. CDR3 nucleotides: TGCAGTGCTAGAGATCCCCCACGACCCCAAGGGACCCAGTACTTC. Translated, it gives CSARDPPRPQGTQYF.

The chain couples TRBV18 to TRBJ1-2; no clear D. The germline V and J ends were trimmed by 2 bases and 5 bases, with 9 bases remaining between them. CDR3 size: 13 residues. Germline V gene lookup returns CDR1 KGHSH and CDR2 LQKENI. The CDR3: CASSPSDTYGYTF. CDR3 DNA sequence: TGTGCCAGCTCACCATCCGACACATATGGCTACACCTTC.

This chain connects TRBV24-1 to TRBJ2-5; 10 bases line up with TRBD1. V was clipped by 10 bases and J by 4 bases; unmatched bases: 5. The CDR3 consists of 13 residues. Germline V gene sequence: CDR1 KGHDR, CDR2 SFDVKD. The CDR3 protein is CATAGTGVETQYF. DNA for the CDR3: TGTGCCACTGCTGGGACAGGGGTAGAGACCCAGTACTTC.

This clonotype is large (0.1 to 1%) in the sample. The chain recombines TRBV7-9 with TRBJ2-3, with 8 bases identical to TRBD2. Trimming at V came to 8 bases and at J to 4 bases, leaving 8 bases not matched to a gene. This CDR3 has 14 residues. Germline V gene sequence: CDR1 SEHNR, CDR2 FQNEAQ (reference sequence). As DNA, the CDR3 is TGTGCCAGCGGTCTGACGGGAGGGGCAGATACGCAGTATTTT. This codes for CASGLTGGADTQYF.

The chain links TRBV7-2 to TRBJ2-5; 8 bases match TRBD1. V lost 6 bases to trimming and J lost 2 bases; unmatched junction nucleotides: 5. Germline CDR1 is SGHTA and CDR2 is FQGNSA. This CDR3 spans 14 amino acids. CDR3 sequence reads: CASSQQGGQETQYF. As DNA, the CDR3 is TGTGCCAGCAGTCAACAGGGGGGTCAAGAGACCCAGTACTTC. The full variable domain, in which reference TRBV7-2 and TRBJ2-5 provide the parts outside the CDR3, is GAGVSQSPSNKVTEKGKDVELRCDPISGHTALYWYRQSLGQGLEFLIYFQGNSAPDKSGLPSDRFSAERTGGSVSTLTIQRTQQEDSAVYLCASSQQGGQETQYFGPGTRLLVL.

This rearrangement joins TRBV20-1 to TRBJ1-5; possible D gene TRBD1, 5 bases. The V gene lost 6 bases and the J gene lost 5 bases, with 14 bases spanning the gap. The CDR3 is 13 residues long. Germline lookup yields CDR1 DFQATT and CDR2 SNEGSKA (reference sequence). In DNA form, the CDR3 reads TGCAGTGCAACTCCAGGGCACGATCAGCCCCAGCATTTT. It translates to CSATPGHDQPQHF.

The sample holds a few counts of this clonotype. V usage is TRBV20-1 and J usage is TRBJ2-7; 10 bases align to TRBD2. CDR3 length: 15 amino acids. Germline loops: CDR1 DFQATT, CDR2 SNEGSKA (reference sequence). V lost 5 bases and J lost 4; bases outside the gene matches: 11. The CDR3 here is CSAQNPSGSRYEQYF. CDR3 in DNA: TGCAGTGCTCAGAATCCTAGCGGGAGTAGGTACGAGCAGTACTTC.

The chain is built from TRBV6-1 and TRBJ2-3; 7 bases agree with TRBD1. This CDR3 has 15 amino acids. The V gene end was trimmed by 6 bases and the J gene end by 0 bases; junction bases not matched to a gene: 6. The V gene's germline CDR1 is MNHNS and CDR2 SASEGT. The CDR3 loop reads CASSNRGHSTDTQYF. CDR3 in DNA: TGTGCCAGCAGCAACAGGGGCCATAGCACAGATACGCAGTATTTT.

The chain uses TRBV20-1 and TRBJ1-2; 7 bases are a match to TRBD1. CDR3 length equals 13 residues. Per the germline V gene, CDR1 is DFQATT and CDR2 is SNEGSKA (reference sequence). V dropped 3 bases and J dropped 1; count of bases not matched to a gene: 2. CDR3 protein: CSARGQLNYGYTF. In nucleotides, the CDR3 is TGCAGTGCTAGGGGACAGCTTAACTATGGCTACACCTTC.